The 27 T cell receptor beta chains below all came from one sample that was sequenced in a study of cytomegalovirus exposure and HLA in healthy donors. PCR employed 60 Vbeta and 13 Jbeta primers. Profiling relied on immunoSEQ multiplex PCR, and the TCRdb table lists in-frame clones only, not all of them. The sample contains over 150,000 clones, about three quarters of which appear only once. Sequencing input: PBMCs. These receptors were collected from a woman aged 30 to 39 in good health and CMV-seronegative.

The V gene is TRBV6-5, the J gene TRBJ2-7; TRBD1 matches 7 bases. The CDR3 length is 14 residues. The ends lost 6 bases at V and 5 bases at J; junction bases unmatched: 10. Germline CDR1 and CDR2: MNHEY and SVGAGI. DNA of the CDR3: TGTGCCAGCAGGACGACAGGGAAGAACAACGAGCAGTACTTC. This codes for CASRTTGKNNEQYF.

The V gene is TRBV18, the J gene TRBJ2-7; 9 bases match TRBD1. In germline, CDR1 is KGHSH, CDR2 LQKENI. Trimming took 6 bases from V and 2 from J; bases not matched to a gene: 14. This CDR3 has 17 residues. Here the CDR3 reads CASSGGGRDRETYEQYF. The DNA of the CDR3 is TGTGCCAGCTCGGGGGGGGGCCGGGACAGGGAAACCTACGAGCAGTACTTC.

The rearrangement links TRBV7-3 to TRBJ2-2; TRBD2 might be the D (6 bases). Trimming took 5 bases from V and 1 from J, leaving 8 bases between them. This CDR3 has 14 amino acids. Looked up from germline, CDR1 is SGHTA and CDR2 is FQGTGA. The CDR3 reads CASSRDLNTGELFF. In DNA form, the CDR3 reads TGTGCCAGCAGCCGGGACTTGAACACCGGGGAGCTGTTTTTT.

In nucleotides, the CDR3 is TGTGCCAGCAGCTTGGGCCAGGGGGAGACCCAGTACTTC. This translates into CASSLGQGETQYF. The rearrangement uses TRBV5-4 and TRBJ2-5; TRBD1 might be the D (6 bases). There are 13 residues in the CDR3. Germline V gene lookup returns CDR1 SGHNT and CDR2 YYREEE (reference sequence). V shed 0 bases and J shed 5 bases, with 8 bases lying between them.

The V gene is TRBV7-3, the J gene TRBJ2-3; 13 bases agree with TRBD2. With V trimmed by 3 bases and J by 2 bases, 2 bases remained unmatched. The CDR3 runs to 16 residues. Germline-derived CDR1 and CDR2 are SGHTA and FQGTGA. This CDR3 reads CASSFGLAGVTDTQYF. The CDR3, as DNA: TGTGCCAGCAGCTTCGGACTAGCGGGAGTCACAGATACGCAGTATTTT.

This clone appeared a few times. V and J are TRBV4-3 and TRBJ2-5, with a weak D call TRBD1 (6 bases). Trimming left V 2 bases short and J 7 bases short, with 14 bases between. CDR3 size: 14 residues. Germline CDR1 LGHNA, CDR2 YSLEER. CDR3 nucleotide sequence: TGCGCCAGCAGCCAACTGGGACACAAAGGGACCCAGTACTTC. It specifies CASSQLGHKGTQYF.

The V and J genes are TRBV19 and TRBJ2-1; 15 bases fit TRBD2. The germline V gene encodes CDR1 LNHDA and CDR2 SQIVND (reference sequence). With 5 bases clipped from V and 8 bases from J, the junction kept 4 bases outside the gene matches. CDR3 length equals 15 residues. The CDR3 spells CASSWGLAGGYEQFF. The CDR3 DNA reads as TGTGCCAGTAGTTGGGGACTAGCGGGAGGTTATGAGCAGTTCTTC.

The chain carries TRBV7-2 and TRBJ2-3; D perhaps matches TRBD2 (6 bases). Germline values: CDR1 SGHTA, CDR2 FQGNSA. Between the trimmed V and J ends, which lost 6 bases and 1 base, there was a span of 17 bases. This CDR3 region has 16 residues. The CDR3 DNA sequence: TGTGCCAGCAGAGGGAGGACTGGCACGGGCACAGATACGCAGTATTTT. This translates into CASRGRTGTGTDTQYF. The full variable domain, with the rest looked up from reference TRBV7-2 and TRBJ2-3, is GAGVSQSPSNKVTEKGKDVELRCDPISGHTALYWYRQSLGQGLEFLIYFQGNSAPDKSGLPSDRFSAERTGGSVSTLTIQRTQQEDSAVYLCASRGRTGTGTDTQYFGPGTRLTVL.

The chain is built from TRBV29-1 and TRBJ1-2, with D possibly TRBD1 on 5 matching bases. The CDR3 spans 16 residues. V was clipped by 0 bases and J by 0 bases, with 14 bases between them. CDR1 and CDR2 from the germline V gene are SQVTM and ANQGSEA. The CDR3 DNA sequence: TGCAGCGTTGAAGATCCCTTTGCGACAGCTAACTATGGCTACACCTTC. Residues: CSVEDPFATANYGYTF.

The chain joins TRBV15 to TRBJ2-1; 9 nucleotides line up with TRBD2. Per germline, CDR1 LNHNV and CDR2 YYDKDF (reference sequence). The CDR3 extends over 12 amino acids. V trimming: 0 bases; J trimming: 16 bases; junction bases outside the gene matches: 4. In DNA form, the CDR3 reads TGTGCCACCAGCAGAGATACGGGACTAGCTTTCTTC. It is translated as CATSRDTGLAFF.

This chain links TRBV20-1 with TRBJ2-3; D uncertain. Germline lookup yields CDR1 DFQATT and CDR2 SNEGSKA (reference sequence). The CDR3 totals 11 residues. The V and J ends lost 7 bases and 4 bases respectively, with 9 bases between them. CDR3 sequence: CSERSPDTQYF. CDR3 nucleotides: TGCAGTGAAAGGAGCCCAGATACGCAGTATTTT.

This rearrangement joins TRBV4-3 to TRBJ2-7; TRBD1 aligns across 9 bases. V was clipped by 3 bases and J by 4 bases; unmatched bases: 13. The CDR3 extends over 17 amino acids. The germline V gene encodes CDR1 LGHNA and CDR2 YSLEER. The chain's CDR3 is CASSQRYGGQGLYEQYF. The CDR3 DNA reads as TGCGCCAGCAGCCAGCGTTATGGGGGACAGGGCTTGTACGAGCAGTACTTC.

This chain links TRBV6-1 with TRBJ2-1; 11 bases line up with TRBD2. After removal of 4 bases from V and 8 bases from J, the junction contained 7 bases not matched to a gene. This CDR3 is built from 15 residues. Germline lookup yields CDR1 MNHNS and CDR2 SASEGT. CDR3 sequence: CASSGLLAGDYEQFF. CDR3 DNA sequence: TGTGCCAGCAGTGGCCTACTAGCGGGAGACTATGAGCAGTTCTTC.

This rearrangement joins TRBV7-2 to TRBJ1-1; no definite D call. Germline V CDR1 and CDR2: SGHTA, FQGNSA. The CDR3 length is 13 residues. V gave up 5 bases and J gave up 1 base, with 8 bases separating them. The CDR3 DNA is TGTGCCAGCAGCGTAAACAGGAACACTGAAGCTTTCTTT. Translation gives CASSVNRNTEAFF.

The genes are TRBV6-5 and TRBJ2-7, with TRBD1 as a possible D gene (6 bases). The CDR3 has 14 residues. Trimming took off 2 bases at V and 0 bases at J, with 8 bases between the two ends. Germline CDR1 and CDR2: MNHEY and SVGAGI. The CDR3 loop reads CASSYRDNSYEQYF. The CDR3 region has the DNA TGTGCCAGCAGTTACCGGGACAACTCCTACGAGCAGTACTTC.

The CDR3 DNA reads TGTGCCAGCAGTGATTCCCGGACAGGGAACGGTGAGCAGTTCTTC. Residues: CASSDSRTGNGEQFF. The chain has TRBV25-1 and TRBJ2-1; 8 bases are a match to TRBD1. The germline V gene encodes CDR1 MGHDK and CDR2 SYGVNS. This CDR3 has 15 residues. The ends lost 3 bases at V and 9 bases at J; junction bases unmatched: 10.

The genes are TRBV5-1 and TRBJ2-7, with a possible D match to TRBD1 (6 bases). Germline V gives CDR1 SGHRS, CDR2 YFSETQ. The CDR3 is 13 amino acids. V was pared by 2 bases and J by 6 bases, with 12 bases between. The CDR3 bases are TGCGCCAGCAGCTTAGACAGGCCGTCCGAGCAGTACTTC. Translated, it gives CASSLDRPSEQYF.

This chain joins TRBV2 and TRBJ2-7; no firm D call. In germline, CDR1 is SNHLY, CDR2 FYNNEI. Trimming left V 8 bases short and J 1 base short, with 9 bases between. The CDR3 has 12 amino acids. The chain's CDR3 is CASGGWSYEQYF. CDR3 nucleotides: TGTGCCAGCGGCGGATGGTCCTACGAGCAGTACTTC.

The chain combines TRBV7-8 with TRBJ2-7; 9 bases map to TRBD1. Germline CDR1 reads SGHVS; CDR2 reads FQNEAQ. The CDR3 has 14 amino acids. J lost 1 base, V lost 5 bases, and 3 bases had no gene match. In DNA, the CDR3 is TGTGCCAGCAGCCCAGGGACAGGGTCCTACGAGCAGTACTTC. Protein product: CASSPGTGSYEQYF.

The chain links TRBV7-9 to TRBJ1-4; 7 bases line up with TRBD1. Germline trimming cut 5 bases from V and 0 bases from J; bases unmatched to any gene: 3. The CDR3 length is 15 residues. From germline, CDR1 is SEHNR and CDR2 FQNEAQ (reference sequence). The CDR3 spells CASSKTGATNEKLFF. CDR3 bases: TGTGCCAGCAGCAAAACAGGGGCAACTAATGAAAAACTGTTTTTT.

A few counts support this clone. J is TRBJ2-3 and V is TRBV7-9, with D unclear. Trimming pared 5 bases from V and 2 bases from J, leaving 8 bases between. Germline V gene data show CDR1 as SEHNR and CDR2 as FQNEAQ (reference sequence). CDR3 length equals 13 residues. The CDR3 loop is CASSLSHTDTQYF. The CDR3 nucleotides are TGTGCCAGCAGCCTAAGCCACACAGATACGCAGTATTTT.

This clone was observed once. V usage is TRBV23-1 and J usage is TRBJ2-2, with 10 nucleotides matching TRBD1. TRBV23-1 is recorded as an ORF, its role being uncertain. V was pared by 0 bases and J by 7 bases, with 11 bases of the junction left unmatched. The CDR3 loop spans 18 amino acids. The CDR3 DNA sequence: TGCGCCAGCAGTCAATCGCAAAAAAGGGACAGGGGCGACGGGGAGCTGTTTTTT. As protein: CASSQSQKRDRGDGELFF.

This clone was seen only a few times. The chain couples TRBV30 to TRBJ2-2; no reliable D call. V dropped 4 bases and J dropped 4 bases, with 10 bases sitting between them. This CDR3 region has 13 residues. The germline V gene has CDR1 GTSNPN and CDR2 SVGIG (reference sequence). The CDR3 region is CAWNSAPTGELFF. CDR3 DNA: TGTGCCTGGAACTCAGCGCCCACCGGGGAGCTGTTTTTT.

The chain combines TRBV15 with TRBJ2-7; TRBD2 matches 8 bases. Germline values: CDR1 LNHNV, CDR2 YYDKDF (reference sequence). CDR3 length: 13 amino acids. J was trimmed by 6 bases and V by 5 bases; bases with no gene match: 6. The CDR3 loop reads CATSVGTRFEQYF. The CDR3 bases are TGTGCCACCAGCGTAGGGACTAGATTCGAGCAGTACTTC.

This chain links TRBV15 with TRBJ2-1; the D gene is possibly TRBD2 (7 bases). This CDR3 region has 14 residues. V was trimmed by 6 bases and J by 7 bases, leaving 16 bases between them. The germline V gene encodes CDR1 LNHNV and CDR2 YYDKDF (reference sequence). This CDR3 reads CATRRGGMWNEQFF. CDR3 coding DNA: TGTGCCACCAGAAGGGGGGGTATGTGGAATGAGCAGTTCTTC.

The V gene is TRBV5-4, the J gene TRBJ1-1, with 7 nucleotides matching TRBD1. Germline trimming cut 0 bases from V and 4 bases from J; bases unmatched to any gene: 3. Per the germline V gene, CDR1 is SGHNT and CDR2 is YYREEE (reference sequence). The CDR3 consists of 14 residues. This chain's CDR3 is CASSLEGAGTEAFF. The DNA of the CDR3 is TGTGCCAGCAGCTTGGAGGGGGCGGGCACTGAAGCTTTCTTT. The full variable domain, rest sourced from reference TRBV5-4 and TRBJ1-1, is ETGVTQSPTHLIKTRGQQVTLRCSSQSGHNTVSWYQQALGQGPQFIFQYYREEENGRGNFPPRFSGLQFPNYSSELNVNALELDDSALYLCASSLEGAGTEAFFGQGTRLTVV.

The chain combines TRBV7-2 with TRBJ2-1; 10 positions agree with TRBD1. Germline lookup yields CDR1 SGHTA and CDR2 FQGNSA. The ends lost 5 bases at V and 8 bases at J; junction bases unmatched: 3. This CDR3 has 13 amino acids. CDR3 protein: CASSRDRGHEQFF. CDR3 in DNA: TGTGCCAGCAGCAGGGACAGGGGACATGAGCAGTTCTTC.